The rows below give T cell receptor beta chains drawn from one sample of a study of CD8+CD57+ T cells in acquired aplastic anemia. One entry per CDR3 protein results from TCRdb running MiXCR on the reads. The table includes 75,000 to 100,000 distinct CDR3 sequences, approximately 73% detected once. Input material: sorted CD4+, CD8+, or CD8+CD57+ T cells (not recorded which) from PBMCs. These receptors came from a human donor with aplastic anemia. Both conserved end residues are trimmed from each CDR3. Fields, in order: D gene, J gene, clone size, V gene, CDR3 protein. D genes are given only for firm matches. Expanded clones are given a class, and other clones once, few, many or no size at all.

. | TRBJ1-3 | many | TRBV4-2 | ASSKDRSSGNTIY
. | TRBJ1-4 | many | TRBV14 | ASSQAHQRNEKLF
. | TRBJ1-1 | . | TRBV29-1 | SVKTGPEAF
. | TRBJ2-7 | many | TRBV6-1 | ASSEITGLDDEQY
TRBD1 | TRBJ1-2 | . | TRBV5-1 | ASSLGTGRDGYT
TRBD1 | TRBJ2-7 | . | TRBV15 | ATNKDRGPYEQY
. | TRBJ1-2 | . | TRBV10-3 | AIAQGSYGYT
TRBD1 | TRBJ2-1 | once | TRBV19 | ASSITPGQGYNEQF
TRBD1 | TRBJ2-1 | . | TRBV20-1 | SANRGRNEQF
. | TRBJ1-4 | many | TRBV6-6 | ASGSTGVTNEKLF
. | TRBJ2-1 | . | TRBV10-3 | AISSTGEWNNEQF
. | TRBJ2-1 | . | TRBV7-9 | ASSLAGGYEQF
. | TRBJ1-5 | . | TRBV4-1 | ASSQDEGLRAQH